Presented here are 2 T cell receptor beta chains from one specimen sequenced in a study of T cell responses to AZD1222 COVID-19 vaccine. Some clones are missing from TCRdb's copy, which holds only in-frame ones; the method was immunoSEQ multiplex PCR. The sample has over 130,000 clones, around 92% seen once. The starting material was peripheral blood, obtained 28 days after the second AZD1222 dose. These receptor sequences come from an adult who received the AZD1222 COVID-19 vaccine.

CDR3 protein: CASSPQGGYTF. The DNA for the CDR3 is TGTGCCAGCAGTCCCCAGGGCGGCTACACCTTC. The chain is built from TRBV28 and TRBJ1-2, with TRBD1 as a possible D gene (5 bases). Trimming removed 5 bases at V and 8 bases at J, with 9 bases between. Germline V gene lookup returns CDR1 MDHEN and CDR2 SYDVKM. This CDR3 spans 11 amino acids.

The rearrangement uses TRBV13 and TRBJ1-2; D remains unclear. This CDR3 is built from 18 residues. Germline-derived CDR1 and CDR2 are PRHDT and FYEKMQ (reference sequence). V lost 6 bases, J lost 4 bases, and 27 bases lay in between. The CDR3 reads CASSSAVEVHPDTYGYTF. DNA for the CDR3: TGTGCCAGCAGTTCCGCAGTGGAAGTCCACCCAGACACCTATGGCTACACCTTC.